The 31 T cell receptor beta chains below come from one sample, sequenced in a study of molecular identifiers for immune sequencing clone quantification (dated by TCRdb to 2016 to 2019). The library was produced with PCR. The instrument was a NextSeq 500. Using fastp trimming at Q25 and MiXCR clonotype assembly, TCRdb reanalyzed the public sequencing data and kept in-frame beta chains. Rows merge per CDR3 protein into single entries with the most common DNA and genes. The sample table lists some 580,000 distinct CDR3 sequences, roughly 23% of them with a count of one. Clones ranked in the top ten supply about 0.84% of the sample. Input material: naive CD8+ T cells from blood, with Jurkat cell RNA spiked in. The intended sense of this specimen's cell subset or site label: FACS-sorted CD8+CD4-CCR7+CD45RA+ naive T cells. Every receptor here comes from a human donor in good health. Some libraries in this study had Jurkat cell RNA spiked in.

In its sample, this clonotype was seen a few times. The chain is built from TRBV30 and TRBJ1-3; D not certain. This CDR3 region has 13 residues. Germline V gene lookup returns CDR1 GTSNPN and CDR2 SVGIG (reference sequence). V shed 2 bases and J shed 0 bases, with 5 bases lying between them. The CDR3: CAWSLHSGNTIYF. The CDR3 coding sequence is TGTGCCTGGAGTTTACACTCTGGAAACACCATATATTTT.

This clonotype occurred many times. The gene calls are TRBV30 and TRBJ2-7; unclear D gene. Trimming removed 1 base from V and 4 bases from J, with 11 bases in between. Per germline, CDR1 GTSNPN and CDR2 SVGIG (reference sequence). The CDR3 spans 13 residues. CDR3 in amino acids: CAWSEAYSYEQYF. DNA for the CDR3: TGTGCCTGGAGTGAGGCCTATTCATACGAGCAGTACTTC.

The chain combines TRBV10-2 with TRBJ2-5; TRBD1 agrees at 7 bases. V was clipped by 2 bases and J by 2 bases; unmatched bases: 5. Germline values: CDR1 WSHSY, CDR2 SAAADI. CDR3 length equals 15 residues. CDR3 amino acids: CASSEASRGQETQYF. Here the CDR3 DNA reads TGCGCCAGCAGTGAGGCGAGCAGGGGGCAAGAGACCCAGTACTTC.

At least ten counts were recorded for this clonotype. The chain carries TRBV4-2 and TRBJ2-7; tentative D call: TRBD2 (5 bases). The CDR3 sequence is 14 residues long. Germline assignment: CDR1 LGHNA and CDR2 YNFKEQ. The V and J ends lost 3 bases and 0 bases respectively, with 9 bases between them. The CDR3 spells CASSQEDGSYEQYF. CDR3 nucleotides: TGTGCCAGCAGCCAGGAGGACGGCTCCTACGAGCAGTACTTC.

V is TRBV6-2 or TRBV6-3 and J is TRBJ2-1, with D perhaps TRBD2 (6 bases). V lost 0 bases and J 5 bases, leaving 14 bases between the germline ends. Per germline, CDR1 MNHEY and CDR2 SVGEGT. The CDR3 loop spans 16 amino acids. This chain's CDR3 is CASSYSQLPGDNEQFF. The CDR3 region has the DNA TGTGCCAGCAGTTACTCCCAGCTCCCGGGGGACAATGAGCAGTTCTTC.

This clonotype has only a few counts. This chain links TRBV20-1 with TRBJ1-3; D perhaps matches TRBD1 (6 bases). The CDR3 runs to 18 residues. The V gene's germline CDR1 is DFQATT and CDR2 SNEGSKA (reference sequence). The ends were cut back, 6 bases at V and 0 bases at J, with 24 bases in the middle. This CDR3 is CSARLLDRDRYSGNTIYF. The CDR3 bases are TGCAGTGCCCGCCTGCTGGACAGAGATAGATACTCTGGAAACACCATATATTTT.

This clonotype was seen at least ten times. The genes are TRBV6-2 or TRBV6-3 and TRBJ1-5; perhaps TRBD1 as D (6 bases). V was shortened by 5 bases and J by 4 bases, with 15 bases between the two germline ends. This CDR3 has 15 residues. Germline CDR1 is MNHEY and CDR2 is SVGEGT. The CDR3 DNA reads TGTGCCAGCAGTACCCCATGGGGGCTTAATCAGCCCCAGCATTTT. It translates to CASSTPWGLNQPQHF.

The chain carries TRBV5-8 and TRBJ2-5; D is possibly TRBD1 (6 bases). Trimming took 4 bases from V and 0 from J, leaving 10 bases between them. Germline CDR1 and CDR2: SGHTS and YDEGEE. The CDR3 is 14 residues long. In nucleotides, the CDR3 is TGTGCCAGCAGCCATGGGACATACCAAGAGACCCAGTACTTC. This gives the protein CASSHGTYQETQYF.

The chain uses TRBV7-9 and TRBJ2-7; D may be TRBD2 (7 bases). The germline gives CDR1 SEHNR, CDR2 FQNEAQ (reference sequence). The ends were cut back, 11 bases at V and 2 bases at J, with 22 bases in the middle. The CDR3 runs 15 residues. CDR3 nucleotides: TGTGCCTGCATCAAACTAACGGGGGGCCCCTACGAGCAGTACTTC. Protein product: CACIKLTGGPYEQYF.

About this clonotype: With a much larger clone just one base away, this may be a read error. The chain combines TRBV5-4 with TRBJ2-2, with D maybe TRBD1 (6 bases). Germline-derived CDR1 and CDR2 are SGHNT and YYREEE (reference sequence). This CDR3 region has 16 residues. Trimming left V 2 bases short and J 5 bases short, with 16 bases between. The DNA for the CDR3 is TGTGCCAGCAGCTTCCTAGAGGCCCAGGGGACCGGGGAGCTGTTTTTT. Its protein is CASSFLEAQGTGELFF. Filled out from reference TRBV5-4 and TRBJ2-2, the complete variable domain reads ETGVTQSPTHLIKTRGQQVTLRCSSQSGHNTVSWYQQALGQGPQFIFQYYREEENGRGNFPPRFSGLQFPNYSSELNVNALELDDSALYLCASSFLEAQGTGELFFGEGSRLTVL.

The rearrangement uses TRBV30 and TRBJ1-4; no reliable D call. This CDR3 has 16 residues. Germline assignment: CDR1 GTSNPN and CDR2 SVGIG (reference sequence). The V end lost 1 base, the J end lost 0 bases, and 12 bases lay between the germline ends. The CDR3 is CAWSGGRTATNEKLFF. CDR3 nucleotides: TGTGCCTGGAGTGGGGGAAGAACTGCAACTAATGAAAAACTGTTTTTT.

This clonotype appeared many times. This chain uses TRBV7-9 with TRBJ2-5; D possibly corresponds to TRBD1 (7 bases). The CDR3 has 14 residues. Per germline, CDR1 SEHNR and CDR2 FQNEAQ (reference sequence). The germline V and J ends were trimmed by 5 bases and 2 bases, with 12 bases remaining between them. The CDR3 reads CASSAPGGQETQYF. CDR3 nucleotides: TGTGCCAGCAGCGCTCCAGGGGGGCAAGAGACCCAGTACTTC.

This clonotype was counted many times. This sequence joins TRBV30 and TRBJ2-4; TRBD1 aligns across 10 bases. This CDR3 has 18 amino acids. J was trimmed by 1 base and V by 1 base; bases with no gene match: 10. CDR1 and CDR2 (germline): GTSNPN, SVGIG (reference sequence). The CDR3 region has the DNA TGTGCCTGGAGTGGACAGGGGGCGAATGTTCCCGCCAAAAACATTCAGTACTTC. This encodes CAWSGQGANVPAKNIQYF.

This chain connects TRBV6-2 or TRBV6-3 to TRBJ2-5; possible D gene TRBD2, 6 bases. CDR1 is MNHEY and CDR2 is SVGEGT in the germline V gene. The CDR3 extends over 15 amino acids. The V end was cut by 6 bases, the J end by 1 base, with 15 bases between. DNA for the CDR3: TGTGCCAGCAGCCCTCTGGGAGGCCCCCAAGAGACCCAGTACTTC. It yields the protein CASSPLGGPQETQYF.

This clonotype was found a few times. The genes are TRBV12-3 or TRBV12-4 and TRBJ2-1, with D possibly being TRBD1 (6 bases). V was trimmed by 3 bases and J by 5 bases, leaving 11 bases between them. This CDR3 is built from 14 residues. For the CDR3, the DNA is TGTGCCAGCAGTTTGGGGGCAGGGCACAATGAGCAGTTCTTC. Its translation is CASSLGAGHNEQFF.

In this sample, this clonotype turned up many times. This chain connects TRBV6-5 to TRBJ2-7; TRBD2 matches at 7 bases. The CDR3 runs to 13 residues. Germline V gives CDR1 MNHEY, CDR2 SVGAGI. Trimming cost V 5 bases and J 4 bases; bases outside gene matches: 5. The CDR3 region has the DNA TGTGCCAGCAGTGGACTAGGGAGATACGAGCAGTACTTC. Translated, it gives CASSGLGRYEQYF.

This clonotype came up many times. V gene TRBV20-1 combines with J gene TRBJ2-5; D is perhaps TRBD2 (7 bases). CDR3 length equals 16 residues. With 0 bases removed from V and 3 bases from J, the gap between germline ends came to 17 bases. The germline CDR1 and CDR2 sequences are DFQATT and SNEGSKA (reference sequence). Here the CDR3 DNA reads TGCAGTGCTAGAGATAAGGGGGAAAGCGGGGAAGAGACCCAGTACTTC. This gives the protein CSARDKGESGEETQYF.

Remarks on this clonotype: The junction and the germline gene differ at one end; a read error may be behind it. V usage is TRBV2 and J usage is TRBJ1-5, with D tentatively TRBD1 (6 bases). CDR3 size: 14 residues. CDR1 and CDR2 (germline): SNHLY, FYNNEI. The CDR3 sequence: CASSELGGNQPRHF. In nucleotides, the CDR3 is TGTGCCAGCAGTGAATTGGGGGGCAATCAGCCCCGGCATTTT.

The chain joins TRBV7-6 to TRBJ2-1, with D hard to call. Per the germline V gene, CDR1 is SGHVS and CDR2 is FNYEAQ. This CDR3 has 13 amino acids. Trimming stripped 5 bases from V and 6 bases from J, with 11 bases between. CDR3 bases: TGTGCCAGCAGCACGACAAGTAGCAATGAGCAGTTCTTC. Protein product: CASSTTSSNEQFF.

The chain has TRBV15 and TRBJ2-7, with a tentative D call TRBD1 (5 bases). V lost 6 bases to trimming and J lost 6 bases, with 18 bases between them. The CDR3 is 14 residues long. Germline V gene sequence: CDR1 LNHNV, CDR2 YYDKDF (reference sequence). DNA for the CDR3: TGTGCCACCAGTACGGACAAGGGGCTGGGCGAGCAGTACTTC. Translating gives CATSTDKGLGEQYF.

This clonotype came up many times. The chain carries TRBV10-3 and TRBJ2-7; TRBD1 aligns across 8 bases. Unmatched junction bases numbered 0, after V lost 0 bases and J lost 2 bases. Germline V gives CDR1 ENHRY, CDR2 SYGVKD. CDR3 length: 14 amino acids. CDR3: CAISESQGAYEQYF. CDR3 nucleotide sequence: TGTGCCATCAGTGAGTCACAGGGGGCCTACGAGCAGTACTTC.

The chain joins TRBV19 to TRBJ2-1, with 7 positions matching TRBD2. The CDR3 has 16 amino acids. The germline gives CDR1 LNHDA, CDR2 SQIVND (reference sequence). With 0 bases clipped from V and 6 bases from J, the junction kept 8 bases outside the gene matches. The CDR3 bases are TGTGCCAGTAGTATAGACGGGACTCCGGGGGGCAATGAGCAGTTCTTC. This encodes CASSIDGTPGGNEQFF.

The J gene is TRBJ1-2, the V gene TRBV4-3, with D uncertain. CDR1 is LGHNA, CDR2 YSLEER, per germline. The CDR3 totals 14 residues. Trimming shortened V by 0 bases and J by 2 bases, and 7 bases separated the two germline ends. CDR3 bases: TGCGCCAGCAGCCAAGATCTGTCGAACTATGGCTACACCTTC. As protein: CASSQDLSNYGYTF.

This clonotype was seen many times. This sequence joins TRBV7-8 and TRBJ2-4; D remains unclear. Germline-derived CDR1 and CDR2 are SGHVS and FQNEAQ. Trimming removed 5 bases from V and 4 bases from J, with 6 bases in between. CDR3 length equals 12 residues. DNA of the CDR3: TGTGCCAGCAGCGACCGGAAAAACATTCAGTACTTC. Its protein is CASSDRKNIQYF.

The chain couples TRBV28 to TRBJ2-5; D tentatively fits TRBD1 or TRBD2 (6 bases each). Per the germline V gene, CDR1 is MDHEN and CDR2 is SYDVKM. CDR3 length: 14 residues. Trimming took 6 bases from V and 5 from J, leaving 16 bases between them. CDR3 sequence: CASRPNRDLETQYF. DNA of the CDR3: TGTGCCAGCAGGCCGAACAGGGACTTGGAGACCCAGTACTTC.

The genes are TRBV4-3 and TRBJ2-7; D is uncertain. Germline lookup yields CDR1 LGHNA and CDR2 YSLEER. V lost 2 bases, J lost 0 bases, and 8 bases lay in between. The CDR3 sequence is 14 residues long. CDR3 nucleotide sequence: TGCGCCAGCAGCCAAATTCATAGCTCCTACGAGCAGTACTTC. Translation gives CASSQIHSSYEQYF.

To note about this clonotype: Possible read error: a much larger clone is one base away. This chain uses TRBV3-1 with TRBJ1-3, with D possibly TRBD1 on 5 matching bases. The CDR3 is made up of 12 amino acids. Germline V gene lookup returns CDR1 LGHDT and CDR2 YNNKEL (reference sequence). The CDR3 here is CASKGSGDTIYF. CDR3 nucleotide sequence: TGTGCCAGCAAGGGGTCTGGAGACACCATATATTTT. Looking up the rest from reference TRBV3-1 and TRBJ1-3 gives the full variable domain: DTAVSQTPKYLVTQMGNDKSIKCEQNLGHDTMYWYKQDSKKFLKIMFSYNNKELIINETVPNRFSPKSPDKAHLNLHINSLELGDSAVYFCASKGSGDTIYFGEGSWLTVV.

In this sample, this clonotype turned up once. With a much larger clone just one base away, this may be a read error. The chain carries TRBV4-1 and TRBJ1-2; possibly TRBD1 for D (6 bases). The CDR3 loop spans 13 amino acids. Germline assignment: CDR1 MGHRA and CDR2 YSYEKL. The CDR3 bases are TGCGCCAGCCGCCAAAGACAGGAGCTAGGCTACACCTTC. Its translation: CASRQRQELGYTF.

Turning to this clonotype: A much bigger clone sits one base away, suggesting this may be a read error. The rearrangement links TRBV4-3 to TRBJ1-5; a weak D match, TRBD1 (5 bases). The CDR3 is 15 residues long. The ends were cut back, 0 bases at V and 6 bases at J, with 12 bases in the middle. Germline V gene data show CDR1 as LGHNA and CDR2 as YSLEER. CDR3 nucleotide sequence: TGCGCCAGCAGCCAAGAGCGGGCAGGGACTCAGCCCCAGCATTTT. Translation gives CASSQERAGTQPQHF.

A note on this clonotype: The junction shows a germline mismatch at one end, possibly a read error. The chain uses TRBV4-3 and TRBJ2-2; 7 nucleotides align to TRBD1. Germline-derived CDR1 and CDR2 are LGHNA and YSLEER. CDR3 length: 18 amino acids. This CDR3 is CASIQVRKGAQTTGELFF. The CDR3 DNA is TGCGCCAGCATCCAAGTTCGGAAGGGGGCCCAGACCACCGGGGAGCTGTTTTTT.

This clonotype came up many times. The chain is built from TRBV10-3 and TRBJ1-2, with 7 bases matching TRBD1. V was clipped by 4 bases and J by 4 bases; unmatched bases: 9. Per the germline V gene, CDR1 is ENHRY and CDR2 is SYGVKD. The CDR3 length is 15 residues. The CDR3 region has the DNA TGTGCCATCAGTGCACCCGGGACAGAGTCCTATGGCTACACCTTC. It yields the protein CAISAPGTESYGYTF.